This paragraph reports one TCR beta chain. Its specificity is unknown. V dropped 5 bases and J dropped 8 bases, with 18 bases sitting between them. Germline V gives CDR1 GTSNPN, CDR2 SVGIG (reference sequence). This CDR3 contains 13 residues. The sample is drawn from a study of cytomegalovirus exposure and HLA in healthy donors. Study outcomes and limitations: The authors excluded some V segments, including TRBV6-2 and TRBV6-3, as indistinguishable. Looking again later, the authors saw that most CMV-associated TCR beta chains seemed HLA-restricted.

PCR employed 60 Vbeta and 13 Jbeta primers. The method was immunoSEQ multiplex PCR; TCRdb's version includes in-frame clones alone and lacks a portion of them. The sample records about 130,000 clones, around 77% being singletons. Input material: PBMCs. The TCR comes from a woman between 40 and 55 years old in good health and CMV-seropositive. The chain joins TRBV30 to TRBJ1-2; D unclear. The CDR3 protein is CAWLTHRGTGYTF. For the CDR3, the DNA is TGTGCCTGGCTCACCCACCGAGGAACGGGCTACACCTTC.